This TCR beta chain stems from a study of cytomegalovirus exposure and HLA in healthy donors. Study-level results: Earlier analysis looked at TCR beta V segments, and most were productive about 90% or about 30% of the time. Most TCRs appeared rarely, but some public TCRs recurred in many donors. Most subjects had HLA-A and HLA-B alleles reportedly predicted accurately by TCR beta sequences.

This clone was counted a few times. Antigen: not known. 60 Vbeta and 13 Jbeta primers were used in PCR. Sequencing was performed with immunoSEQ multiplex PCR; in TCRdb, only in-frame clones are kept and a portion is missing. This sample has roughly 100,000 clones, with over 75% found just once. This CDR3 spans 13 amino acids. With 8 bases removed from V and 4 bases from J, the gap between germline ends came to 9 bases. Germline loops: CDR1 LNHDA, CDR2 SQIVND (reference sequence). Material: PBMCs. This chain connects TRBV19 to TRBJ1-6; D is unclear. This TCR derives from a man in his 60s in good health and CMV-seronegative. The CDR3 here is CASADGYNSPLHF. The CDR3 DNA reads as TGTGCCAGTGCCGACGGGTATAATTCACCCCTCCACTTT.